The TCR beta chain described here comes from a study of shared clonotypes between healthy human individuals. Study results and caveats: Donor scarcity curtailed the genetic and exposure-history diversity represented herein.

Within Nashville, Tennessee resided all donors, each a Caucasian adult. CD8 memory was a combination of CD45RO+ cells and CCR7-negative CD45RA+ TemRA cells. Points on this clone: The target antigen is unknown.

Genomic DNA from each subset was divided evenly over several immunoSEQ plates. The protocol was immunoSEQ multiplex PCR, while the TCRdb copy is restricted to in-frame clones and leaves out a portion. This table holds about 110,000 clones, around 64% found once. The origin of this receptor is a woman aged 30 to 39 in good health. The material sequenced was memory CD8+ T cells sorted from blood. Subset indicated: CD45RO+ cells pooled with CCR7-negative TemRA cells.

CDR3 amino acids: CASTRGPRNEKLFF. CDR3 DNA sequence: TGTGCCAGCACCAGGGGCCCCCGTAATGAAAAACTGTTTTTT. V is TRBV2 and J is TRBJ1-4, with a possible D match to TRBD1 (6 bases). Per the germline V gene, CDR1 is SNHLY and CDR2 is FYNNEI. Trimming removed 7 bases from V and 4 bases from J, with 13 bases in between. CDR3 length: 14 amino acids.